The 3 T cell receptor beta chains given below trace back to one sample, sequenced in a study of T cells expressing NK-cell markers. TCRdb re-called the 5' RACE reads, yielding one record per CDR3 amino acid sequence without DNA. The sample includes roughly 180,000 distinct CDR3 sequences. Sequencing was carried out using blood T cells: a sorted CD56 or NKG2C T cell subset, CD4+ or CD8+ T cells, or bulk PBMC T cells (not recorded which). These receptors originate from a woman aged 18 to 75 in good health.

The chain joins TRBV13 to TRBJ2-4; TCRdb calls TRBD2, which cannot be checked without DNA. The CDR3 loop spans 16 amino acids. Per the germline V gene, CDR1 is PRHDT and CDR2 is FYEKMQ (reference sequence). The CDR3 region is CASSWTATGPKNIQYF.

The rearrangement joins TRBV7-9 to TRBJ1-6; lacking DNA, the TRBD1 call made by TCRdb goes unchecked. The CDR3 is 16 amino acids. Per the germline V gene, CDR1 is SEHNR and CDR2 is FQNEAQ (reference sequence). This CDR3 reads CASSLFAGIYNSPLHF.

The CDR3 loop is CASSLGLLGYEGQYF. The genes are TRBV28 and TRBJ2-7; TCRdb names TRBD2, which stays unverified in the absence of DNA. Germline assignment: CDR1 MDHEN and CDR2 SYDVKM. The CDR3 is 15 amino acids.